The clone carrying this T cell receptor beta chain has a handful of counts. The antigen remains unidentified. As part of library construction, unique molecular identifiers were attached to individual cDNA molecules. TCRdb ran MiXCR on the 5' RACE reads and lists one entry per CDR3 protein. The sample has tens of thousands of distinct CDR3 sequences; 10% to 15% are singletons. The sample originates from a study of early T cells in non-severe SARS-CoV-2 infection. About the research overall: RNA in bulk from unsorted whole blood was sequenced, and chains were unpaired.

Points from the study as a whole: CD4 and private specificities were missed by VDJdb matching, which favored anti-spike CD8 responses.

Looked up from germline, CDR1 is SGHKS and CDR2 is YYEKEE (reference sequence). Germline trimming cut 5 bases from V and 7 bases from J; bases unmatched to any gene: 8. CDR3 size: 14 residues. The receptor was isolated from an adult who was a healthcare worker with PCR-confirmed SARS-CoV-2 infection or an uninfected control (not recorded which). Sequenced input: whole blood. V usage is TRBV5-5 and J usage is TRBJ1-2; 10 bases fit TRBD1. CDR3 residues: CASSFGTGVGGYTF. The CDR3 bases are TGTGCCAGCAGTTTCGGGACAGGGGTCGGTGGCTACACCTTC.